This paragraph covers one T cell receptor beta chain sequence. The sample holds many counts of this clonotype. Its recognized antigen is unknown. Base qualities are not at hand, and no much larger clone is one base apart. To synthesize cDNA, template-switch 5'RACE was performed with a primer carrying a 10-nucleotide random unique molecular identifier so that each TCR transcript was tagged. Every sequencing run yielded over 170 million TCR-beta sequences covering 15-18 subjects. The RNeasy kit was used for extraction of total RNA. Using the KAPA Real-time Library Amplification kit, TCR-beta VDJ regions were amplified with primers for the TCR constant region and the 5'RACE anchor. Sample indexes and Illumina adaptors were added in a first PCR, and a second PCR then increased library yield. The roughly 650 bp TCR product was size-selected on a 2% E-gel SizeSelection system after Ampure bead purification. Before pooling, libraries had their quality checked on a Bioanalyzer, their concentration measured with Qubit, and their quantity determined with the Kapa Library Quantification kit. Paired-end 2 x 150 bp sequencing of the libraries was performed on an Illumina HiSeq 2500. To increase sequence diversity, about 23-30% phiX was spiked into each library pool. Per the original workflow: The UMI-based MiGEC pipeline processed quality-filtered reads and removed over 90% of raw TCR sequences during error correction. VDJ genes were aligned to IMGT germline references, and each clonotype was defined by a unique CDR3 amino acid sequence together with V-J genes. Clonal expansion, Shannon diversity and CDR3 relatedness were evaluated with VDJtools (CalcPairwiseDistances, ClusterSamples), while phylogenetic trees were built in CLCbio workbench. Using coefficient-of-variation modelling across technical triplicates, the study counted a clone as expanded if it had at least 8 unique UMIs. TCRdb reprocessing: public reads trimmed at Q25 with fastp, clones called with MiXCR, in-frame beta chains kept. For every CDR3 protein sequence, its rows merge into one entry that carries the most common genes and DNA. It is TCRdb's table, rather than the study itself, that gives the V and J calls and clone size. The sample contains roughly 14,000 distinct CDR3 sequences, 10% of them found a single time. The ten biggest clones cover more than 20% of the sample.

The healthy controls were volunteers from a blood bank in Maryland, USA. For unsorted PBMC libraries, 2 million PBMCs were used after storage in RNAlater at -80 degrees C until RNA extraction. Peripheral blood was subjected to Ficoll-Hypaque density gradient centrifugation to isolate PBMCs, which were then cryopreserved in liquid nitrogen. This record comes from a study of neurological immune-mediated disorders (dated by TCRdb to about 2019). Study-level background: Using UMI-based sequencing, the study compared peripheral blood TCR-beta repertoires from patients with HTLV-I-associated myelopathy (HAM/TSP), patients with multiple sclerosis, and healthy controls. The 95 to 120 TCR-beta libraries covered PBMC samples along with longitudinal samples, technical triplicates, and paired sorted CD4+ and CD8+ T-cell subsets. The cohort was made up of 68 subjects, consisting of some 15 HAM/TSP patients, around 35 multiple sclerosis patients and around 20 healthy controls.

Sequences SGHDT (CDR1) and YYEEEE (CDR2) are obtained from the germline V gene. Including the terminal cysteine and phenylalanine, the CDR3 comprises 15 residues. The retained sequence is limited to the CDR3, 45 bases, with the frame set at the first base. V gives up 2 bases and J gives up 4 bases, and the segment between their germline ends measures 15 bases. On the study overall, not on this receptor specifically: The highest TCR clonal expansion was observed in HAM/TSP patients, whereas the lowest was observed in MS patients, even when compared with healthy controls. No identical CDR3 amino acid sequences were shared among expanded clones across subjects, suggesting private TCR-beta repertoires in all groups.

Material: PBMCs. The TCR comes from a woman in her thirties or forties in good health. The rearranged chain carries TRBV5-6 and TRBJ1-2, with no confident D gene call. CDR3 loop: CASSFAPGMGYGYTF. The DNA is TGTGCCAGCAGCTTTGCTCCGGGAATGGGCTATGGCTACACCTTC.